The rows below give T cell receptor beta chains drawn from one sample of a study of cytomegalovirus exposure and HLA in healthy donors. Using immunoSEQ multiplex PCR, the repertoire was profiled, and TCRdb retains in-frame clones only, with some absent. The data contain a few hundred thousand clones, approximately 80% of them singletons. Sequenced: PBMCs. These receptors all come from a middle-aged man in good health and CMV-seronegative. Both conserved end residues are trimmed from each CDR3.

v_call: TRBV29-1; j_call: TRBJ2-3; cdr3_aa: SSALAVSTDTQY
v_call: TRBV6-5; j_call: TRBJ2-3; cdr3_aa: ASSYGQGTDTQY
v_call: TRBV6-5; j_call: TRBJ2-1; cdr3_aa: ASSLNRANNEQF
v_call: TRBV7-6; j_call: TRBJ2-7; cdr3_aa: ASSDSRDRLEQY
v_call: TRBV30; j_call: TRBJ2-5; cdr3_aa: AWSVGRLRDSKETQY
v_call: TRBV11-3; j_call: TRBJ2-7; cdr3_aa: ASSLGGGEQY
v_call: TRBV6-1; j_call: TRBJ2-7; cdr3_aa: ASSDGLYEQY
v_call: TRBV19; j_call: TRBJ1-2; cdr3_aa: ASSDGAEVWGGTGVLIHGYT
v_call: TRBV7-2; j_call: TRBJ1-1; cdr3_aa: ASSSPQDTEAF
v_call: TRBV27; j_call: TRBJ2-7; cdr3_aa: ASSPFPGYEQY
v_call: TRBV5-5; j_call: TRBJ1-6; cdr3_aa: ASSLTTGRVSPLH
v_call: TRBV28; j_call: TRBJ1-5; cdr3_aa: ASSIGSNQPQH
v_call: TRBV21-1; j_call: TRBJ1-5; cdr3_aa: ASSKKLSNQPQH
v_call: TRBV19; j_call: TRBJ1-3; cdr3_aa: ASSILKGRQRINSGNTIY
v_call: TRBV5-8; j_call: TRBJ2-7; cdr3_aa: ASSLAGTGGDEQY
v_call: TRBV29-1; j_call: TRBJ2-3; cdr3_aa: SAWDGGVADTQY
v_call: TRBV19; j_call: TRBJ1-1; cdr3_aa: ASSTSTGGSFRVNTEAF
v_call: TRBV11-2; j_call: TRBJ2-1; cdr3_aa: ASSLTLTSGMYNEQF
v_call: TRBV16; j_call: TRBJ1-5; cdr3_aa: ASSQFVRSNQPQH
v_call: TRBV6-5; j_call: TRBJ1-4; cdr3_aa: ASSRTQGGEKLF
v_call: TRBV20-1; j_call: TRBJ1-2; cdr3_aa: SAAVGAGYT
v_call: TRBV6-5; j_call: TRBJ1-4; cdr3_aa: ASSFQGAREKLF
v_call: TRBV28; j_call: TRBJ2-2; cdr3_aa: ASSQQLADGELF
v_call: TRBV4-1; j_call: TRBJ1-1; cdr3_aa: ASSQARTEAF
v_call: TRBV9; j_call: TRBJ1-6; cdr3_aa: ASSVRGGGDNSPLH
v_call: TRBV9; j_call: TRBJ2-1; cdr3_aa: ASRASDSSYNEQF
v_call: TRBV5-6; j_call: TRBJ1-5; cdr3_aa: ASSPGGGDQPQH
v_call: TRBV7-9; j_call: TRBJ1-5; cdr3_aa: ASSLVVGRARQPQH
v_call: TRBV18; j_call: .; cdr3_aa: ASSPSTSYEQY
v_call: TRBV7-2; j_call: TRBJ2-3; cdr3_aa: ASSLGAITDTQY
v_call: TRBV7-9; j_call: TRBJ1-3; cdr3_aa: ASSSEEAWGSGNTIY
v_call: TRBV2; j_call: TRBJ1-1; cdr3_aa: ASSIPRGTHSEAF
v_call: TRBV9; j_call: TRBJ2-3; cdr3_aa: ASSVSPLAGTDTQY
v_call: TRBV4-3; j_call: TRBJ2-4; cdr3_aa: ASSHRGAKNIQY
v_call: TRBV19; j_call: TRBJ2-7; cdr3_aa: ASRMLGQGSYEQY
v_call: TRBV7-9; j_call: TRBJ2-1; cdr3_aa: SSRPQAGGGYNEQF
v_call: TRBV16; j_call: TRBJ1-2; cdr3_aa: ASSQSGGNYGYT
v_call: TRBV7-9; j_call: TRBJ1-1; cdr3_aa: ASHGDTEAF
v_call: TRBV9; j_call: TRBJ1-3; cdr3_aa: ASSVDLGTSGNTIY
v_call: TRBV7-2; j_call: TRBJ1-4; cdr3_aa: ASSSGYGATNEKLF
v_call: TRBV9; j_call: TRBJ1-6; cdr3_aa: ASSANPTVYNSPLH
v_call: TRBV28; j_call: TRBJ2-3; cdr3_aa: ASSLDSPDTQY
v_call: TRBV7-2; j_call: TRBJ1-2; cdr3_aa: ASSSDRGGYGYT
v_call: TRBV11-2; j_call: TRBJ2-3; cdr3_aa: AGAGNTDTQY
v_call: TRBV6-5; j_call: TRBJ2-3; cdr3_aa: ASSYSFTDTQY
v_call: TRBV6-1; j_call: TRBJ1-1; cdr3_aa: ASSEMPRAEAF
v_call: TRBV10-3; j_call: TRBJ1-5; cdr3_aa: AISERGRPNQPQH
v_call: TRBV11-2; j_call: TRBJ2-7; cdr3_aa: ASSLGRGQLYEQY
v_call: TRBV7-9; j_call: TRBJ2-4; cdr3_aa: SSSGEGQY
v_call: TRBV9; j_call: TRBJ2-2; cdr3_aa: ASSVEQTGELF
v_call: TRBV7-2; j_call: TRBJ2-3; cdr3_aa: ASRLQGKLATDTQY
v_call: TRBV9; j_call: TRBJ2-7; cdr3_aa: ASSVGPGLYYEQY
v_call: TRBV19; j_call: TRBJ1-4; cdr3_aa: ASSIKMNNRGKLF
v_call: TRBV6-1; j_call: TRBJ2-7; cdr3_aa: ASSAADLYEQY
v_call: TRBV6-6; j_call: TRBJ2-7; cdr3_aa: ASSPGGEDYEQY
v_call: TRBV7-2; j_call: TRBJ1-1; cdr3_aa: ASSFKGDTEAF
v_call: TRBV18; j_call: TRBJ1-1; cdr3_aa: ASSPLAHRVNTEAF
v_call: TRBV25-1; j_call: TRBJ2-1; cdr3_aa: ASSVDRGPRYNEQF
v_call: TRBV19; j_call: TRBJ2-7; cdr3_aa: ASSIAAGGPYEQY